This T cell receptor beta chain came from a study of early T cells in non-severe SARS-CoV-2 infection. This clonotype was seen repeatedly, ten times or more. TCRdb used MiXCR to reprocess the 5' RACE reads, holding one entry per CDR3 protein. The sample shows about 55,000 distinct CDR3 sequences, around an eighth of them seen only once. The CDR3 covers 14 residues. Trimming shortened V by 10 bases and J by 3 bases, and 17 bases separated the two germline ends. Sequencing was performed on whole blood. This TCR was recovered from an adult who was a healthcare worker with PCR-confirmed SARS-CoV-2 infection or an uninfected control (not recorded which). This sequence joins TRBV23-1 and TRBJ2-3; TRBD1 is a possible D gene (5 bases). TRBV23-1 is marked as an open reading frame, function uncertain. In nucleotides, the CDR3 is TGCGCCACCCTACACAGGTTTTGGACAGATACGCAGTATTTT. This encodes CATLHRFWTDTQYF.